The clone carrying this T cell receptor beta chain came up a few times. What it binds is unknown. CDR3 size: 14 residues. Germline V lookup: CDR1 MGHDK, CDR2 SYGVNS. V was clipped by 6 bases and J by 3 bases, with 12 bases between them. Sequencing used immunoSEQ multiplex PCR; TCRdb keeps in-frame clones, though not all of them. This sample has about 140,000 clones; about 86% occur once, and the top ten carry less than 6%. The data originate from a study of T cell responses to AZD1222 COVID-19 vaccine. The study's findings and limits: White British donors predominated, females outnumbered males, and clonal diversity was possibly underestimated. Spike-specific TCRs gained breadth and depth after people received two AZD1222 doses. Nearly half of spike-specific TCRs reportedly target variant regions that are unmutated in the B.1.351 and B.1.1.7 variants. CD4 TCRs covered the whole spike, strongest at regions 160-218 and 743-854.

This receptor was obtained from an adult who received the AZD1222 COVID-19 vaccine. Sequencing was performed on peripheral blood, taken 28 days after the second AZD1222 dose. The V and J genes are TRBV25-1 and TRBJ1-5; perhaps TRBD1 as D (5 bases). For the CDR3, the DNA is TGTGCCAGCAGAGCCCTAGGGGTCAATCAGCCCCAGCATTTT. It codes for CASRALGVNQPQHF.